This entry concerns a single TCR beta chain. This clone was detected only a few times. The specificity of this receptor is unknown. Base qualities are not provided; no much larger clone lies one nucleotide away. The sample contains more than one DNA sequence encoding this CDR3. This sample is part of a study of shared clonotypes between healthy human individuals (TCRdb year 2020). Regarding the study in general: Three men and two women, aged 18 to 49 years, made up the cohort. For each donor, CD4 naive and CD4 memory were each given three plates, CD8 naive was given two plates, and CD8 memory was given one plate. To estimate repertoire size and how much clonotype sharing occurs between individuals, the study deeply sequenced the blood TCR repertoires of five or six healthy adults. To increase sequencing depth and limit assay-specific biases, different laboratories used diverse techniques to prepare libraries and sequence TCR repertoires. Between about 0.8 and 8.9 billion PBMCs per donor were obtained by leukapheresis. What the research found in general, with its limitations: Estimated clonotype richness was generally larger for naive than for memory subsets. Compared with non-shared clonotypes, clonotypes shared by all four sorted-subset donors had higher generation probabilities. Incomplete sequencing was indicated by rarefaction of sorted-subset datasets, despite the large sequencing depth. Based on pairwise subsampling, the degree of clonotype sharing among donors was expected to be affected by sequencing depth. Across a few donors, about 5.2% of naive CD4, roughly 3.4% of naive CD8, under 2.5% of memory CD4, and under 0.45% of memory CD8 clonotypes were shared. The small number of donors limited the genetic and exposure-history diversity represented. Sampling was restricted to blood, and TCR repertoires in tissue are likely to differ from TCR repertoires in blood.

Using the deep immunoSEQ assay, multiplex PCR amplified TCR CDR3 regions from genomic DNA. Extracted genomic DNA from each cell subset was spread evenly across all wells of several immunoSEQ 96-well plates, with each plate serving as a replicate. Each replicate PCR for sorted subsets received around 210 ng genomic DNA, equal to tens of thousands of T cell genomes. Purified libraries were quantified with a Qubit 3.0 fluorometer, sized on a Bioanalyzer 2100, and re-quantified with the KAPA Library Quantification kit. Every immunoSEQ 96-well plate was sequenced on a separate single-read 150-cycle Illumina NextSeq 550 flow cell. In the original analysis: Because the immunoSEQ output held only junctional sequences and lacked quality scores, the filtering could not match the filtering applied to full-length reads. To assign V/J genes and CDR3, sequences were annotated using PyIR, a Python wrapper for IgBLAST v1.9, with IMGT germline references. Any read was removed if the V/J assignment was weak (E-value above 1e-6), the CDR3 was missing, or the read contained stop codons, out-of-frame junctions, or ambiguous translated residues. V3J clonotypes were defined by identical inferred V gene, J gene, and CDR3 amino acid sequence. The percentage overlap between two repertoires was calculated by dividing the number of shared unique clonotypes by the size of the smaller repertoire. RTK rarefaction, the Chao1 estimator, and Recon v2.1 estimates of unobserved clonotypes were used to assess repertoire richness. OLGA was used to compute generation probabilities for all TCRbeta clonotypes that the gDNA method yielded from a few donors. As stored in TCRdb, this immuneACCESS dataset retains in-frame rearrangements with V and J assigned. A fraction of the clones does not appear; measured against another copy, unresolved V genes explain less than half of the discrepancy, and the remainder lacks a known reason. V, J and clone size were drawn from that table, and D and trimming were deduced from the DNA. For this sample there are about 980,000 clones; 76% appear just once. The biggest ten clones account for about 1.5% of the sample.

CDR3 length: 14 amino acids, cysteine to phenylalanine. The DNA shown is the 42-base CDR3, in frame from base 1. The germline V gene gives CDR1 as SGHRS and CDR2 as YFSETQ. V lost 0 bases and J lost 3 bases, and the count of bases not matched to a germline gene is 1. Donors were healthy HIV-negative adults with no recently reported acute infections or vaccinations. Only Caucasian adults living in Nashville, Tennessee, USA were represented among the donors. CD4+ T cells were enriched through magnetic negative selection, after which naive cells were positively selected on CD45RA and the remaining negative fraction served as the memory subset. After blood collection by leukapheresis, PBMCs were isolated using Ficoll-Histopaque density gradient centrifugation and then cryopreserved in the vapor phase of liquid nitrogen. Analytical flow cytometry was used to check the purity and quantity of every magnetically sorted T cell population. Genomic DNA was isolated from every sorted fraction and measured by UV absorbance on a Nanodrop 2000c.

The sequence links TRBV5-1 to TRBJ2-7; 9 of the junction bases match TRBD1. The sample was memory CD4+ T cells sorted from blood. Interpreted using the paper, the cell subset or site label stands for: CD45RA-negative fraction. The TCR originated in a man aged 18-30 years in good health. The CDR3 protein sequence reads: CASSLGQGGYEQYF. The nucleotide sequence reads TGCGCCAGCAGCTTGGGACAGGGGGGCTACGAGCAGTACTTC.